This entry lists 29 T cell receptor beta chains sequenced from one sample in a study of shared clonotypes between healthy human individuals. CD45RO-negative, CCR7-selected cells formed the naive CD8 fraction, which excluded terminally differentiated effector memory CD45RA+ cells. The assay was immunoSEQ multiplex PCR, and TCRdb's table has in-frame clones only and misses some. Of fewer than 850,000 clones listed, about 97% are singletons. Sequences were obtained from naive CD8+ T cells sorted from blood. The receptors here all came from a man under 40 in good health.

The chain employs TRBV4-1 and TRBJ2-7; D remains unclear. Germline values: CDR1 MGHRA, CDR2 YSYEKL. V lost 1 base, J lost 5 bases, and 9 bases lay in between. This CDR3 is built from 13 residues. Written as DNA, the CDR3 is TGCGCCAGCAGCCAAGTTGAGTACGACGAGCAGTACTTC. Residues: CASSQVEYDEQYF.

The V and J genes are TRBV7-9 and TRBJ2-1; TRBD2 is a possible D gene (6 bases). The V gene's germline CDR1 is SEHNR and CDR2 FQNEAQ (reference sequence). The CDR3 has 16 residues. Trimming pared 0 bases from V and 5 bases from J, leaving 14 bases between. This chain's CDR3 is CASSLATKRADNEQFF. Written as DNA, the CDR3 is TGTGCCAGCAGCTTAGCCACCAAGCGGGCGGACAATGAGCAGTTCTTC.

The V gene is TRBV15, the J gene TRBJ1-5; D is unclear. V was pared by 0 bases and J by 1 base, with 10 bases between. The CDR3 length is 16 residues. CDR1 is LNHNV, CDR2 YYDKDF, per germline (reference sequence). CDR3 residues: CATSRDRAGSNQPQHF. CDR3 DNA sequence: TGTGCCACCAGCAGAGATCGGGCTGGAAGCAATCAGCCCCAGCATTTT.

The rearrangement uses TRBV7-9 and TRBJ2-5; maybe TRBD1 (6 bases). CDR3 size: 18 residues. V was pared by 2 bases and J by 1 base, with 20 bases between. Germline-derived CDR1 and CDR2 are SEHNR and FQNEAQ (reference sequence). The CDR3: CASSLYRESIGLQETQYF. The CDR3 nucleotides read TGTGCCAGCAGCTTATACAGGGAGAGTATAGGGCTCCAAGAGACCCAGTACTTC. Filled out from reference TRBV7-9 and TRBJ2-5, the complete variable domain reads DTGVSQNPRHKITKRGQNVTFRCDPISEHNRLYWYRQTLGQGPEFLTYFQNEAQLEKSRLLSDRFSAERPKGSFSTLEIQRTEQGDSAMYLCASSLYRESIGLQETQYFGPGTRLLVL.

This chain joins TRBV7-6 and TRBJ2-7, with D uncertain. The CDR3 spans 13 residues. CDR1 and CDR2 (germline): SGHVS, FNYEAQ. Trimming stripped 6 bases from V and 3 bases from J, with 12 bases between. In DNA, the CDR3 is TGTGCCAGCAGACCAGGATCCGTCTACGAGCAGTACTTC. It yields the protein CASRPGSVYEQYF. Full variable domain (missing parts from reference TRBV7-6 and TRBJ2-7): GAGVSQSPRYKVTKRGQDVALRCDPISGHVSLYWYRQALGQGPEFLTYFNYEAQQDKSGLPNDRFSAERPEGSISTLTIQRTEQRDSAMYRCASRPGSVYEQYFGPGTRLTVT.

V and J are TRBV27 and TRBJ2-1; 9 bases map to TRBD2. The trim removed 4 bases at V and 2 bases at J, leaving 12 bases unmatched. CDR3 length: 18 residues. Germline V gives CDR1 MNHEY, CDR2 SMNVEV (reference sequence). CDR3 DNA sequence: TGTGCCAGCAGTTCAACCTTAGGCGGGAGGGCCCCCTACAATGAGCAGTTCTTC. Translated: CASSSTLGGRAPYNEQFF.

With regard to this clone: Different DNA sequences within this sample yield the same CDR3. This chain uses TRBV15 with TRBJ2-7; D is uncertain. CDR1 and CDR2 (germline): LNHNV, YYDKDF (reference sequence). V lost 0 bases and J 3 bases, leaving 3 bases between the germline ends. The CDR3 spans 12 residues. CDR3 nucleotide sequence: TGTGCCACCAGCAGAGACAGCTACGAGCAGTACTTC. Residues: CATSRDSYEQYF.

The V gene is TRBV27, the J gene TRBJ2-7; D is possibly TRBD1 (7 bases). The CDR3 covers 16 residues. Trimming took off 0 bases at V and 2 bases at J, with 14 bases between the two ends. Germline loops: CDR1 MNHEY, CDR2 SMNVEV (reference sequence). The CDR3 region has the DNA TGTGCCAGCAGTTTATCGTTCCCAGGGGGGACCTACGAGCAGTACTTC. Encoded protein: CASSLSFPGGTYEQYF.

This clone was seen ten or more times. The rearrangement joins TRBV10-3 to TRBJ2-7, with no clear D. The CDR3 is 12 amino acids. Germline V lookup: CDR1 ENHRY, CDR2 SYGVKD. Trimming removed 6 bases from V and 1 base from J, with 7 bases in between. The CDR3 loop is CAIRDLSYEQYF. In DNA, the CDR3 is TGTGCCATCAGGGATCTATCCTACGAGCAGTACTTC.

The J gene is TRBJ2-7, the V gene TRBV2; D unresolved. Germline CDR1 and CDR2: SNHLY and FYNNEI. This CDR3 has 13 amino acids. V was shortened by 6 bases and J by 1 base, with 10 bases between the two germline ends. The CDR3 DNA reads as TGTGCCAGCAGAGCATATTATTCCTACGAGCAGTACTTC. Its protein product is CASRAYYSYEQYF. The full variable domain, its missing parts supplied by reference TRBV2 and TRBJ2-7, is EPEVTQTPSHQVTQMGQEVILRCVPISNHLYFYWYRQILGQKVEFLVSFYNNEISEKSEIFDDQFSVERPDGSNFTLKIRSTKLEDSAMYFCASRAYYSYEQYFGPGTRLTVT.

This chain joins TRBV4-3 and TRBJ2-3, with no clear D. The V end lost 0 bases, the J end lost 2 bases, and 15 bases lay between the germline ends. This CDR3 spans 17 amino acids. The germline V gene has CDR1 LGHNA and CDR2 YSLEER. CDR3 protein: CASSQDASSSHTDTQYF. The CDR3 DNA follows: TGCGCCAGCAGCCAAGACGCCTCTAGTTCACACACAGATACGCAGTATTTT.

This CDR3 is CASSSEGEPQHF. In nucleotides, the CDR3 is TGTGCCAGCAGCTCGGAAGGGGAACCCCAGCATTTT. This chain uses TRBV7-9 with TRBJ1-5; D may be TRBD1 (5 bases). The germline gives CDR1 SEHNR, CDR2 FQNEAQ (reference sequence). The CDR3 consists of 12 residues. The ends were cut back, 4 bases at V and 10 bases at J, with 11 bases in the middle.

This chain connects TRBV2 to TRBJ1-3; TRBD1 might be the D (5 bases). Germline V gives CDR1 SNHLY, CDR2 FYNNEI. Trimming took 2 bases from V and 4 from J, leaving 15 bases between them. This CDR3 has 16 amino acids. CDR3 in DNA: TGTGCCAGCAGTGAAACGTGGGCAGGGTCAGGAAACACCATATATTTT. Its translation is CASSETWAGSGNTIYF. Variable domain in full (rest from reference TRBV2 and TRBJ1-3): EPEVTQTPSHQVTQMGQEVILRCVPISNHLYFYWYRQILGQKVEFLVSFYNNEISEKSEIFDDQFSVERPDGSNFTLKIRSTKLEDSAMYFCASSETWAGSGNTIYFGEGSWLTVV.

The chain joins TRBV5-4 to TRBJ1-1; 7 bases are shared with TRBD1. CDR3 size: 16 residues. Germline V gene lookup returns CDR1 SGHNT and CDR2 YYREEE (reference sequence). The J segment lost 3 bases and the V segment lost 2 bases, leaving 10 bases of the junction unmatched. The CDR3: CASSLGGFGSDTEAFF. Written as DNA, the CDR3 is TGTGCCAGCAGCTTAGGGGGCTTTGGGTCCGACACTGAAGCTTTCTTT.

The gene calls are TRBV7-9 and TRBJ2-7; D is possibly TRBD1 (5 bases). CDR3 length: 14 amino acids. Germline V gene data show CDR1 as SEHNR and CDR2 as FQNEAQ (reference sequence). With 2 bases removed from V and 5 bases from J, the gap between germline ends came to 13 bases. CDR3 DNA sequence: TGTGCCAGCAGCTTACCGACAGACCCGAACGAGCAGTACTTC. The encoded protein is CASSLPTDPNEQYF.

Concerning this clone: A read error may produce the germline difference seen at one junction end. The rearrangement links TRBV2 to TRBJ2-3; D unresolved. From germline, CDR1 is SNHLY and CDR2 FYNNEI. The CDR3 loop spans 10 amino acids. As DNA, the CDR3 is TGTGCCAGCAGTGGTACGGGCCTATTTTTT. Translated, it gives CASSGTGLFF.

V gene TRBV11-2 combines with J gene TRBJ1-1; TRBD1 might be the D (5 bases). Germline V gives CDR1 SGHAT, CDR2 FQNNGV. This CDR3 spans 14 amino acids. Trimming removed 4 bases from V and 1 base from J, with 10 bases in between. The DNA of the CDR3 is TGTGCCAGCAGCTGGCTAACAGGGAACACTGAAGCTTTCTTT. Amino acid sequence: CASSWLTGNTEAFF.

The chain uses TRBV7-2 and TRBJ2-7; D not resolved. V lost 7 bases and J lost 2, with 18 bases in between. This CDR3 is 15 amino acids long. Germline V gives CDR1 SGHTA, CDR2 FQGNSA. The CDR3 loop is CASMEITTKPYEQYF. The CDR3, as DNA: TGTGCCAGCATGGAGATCACTACCAAACCCTACGAGCAGTACTTC.

This clone came up once. This chain uses TRBV5-1 with TRBJ2-1; TRBD2 is a possible D gene (6 bases). Germline lookup yields CDR1 SGHRS and CDR2 YFSETQ. V shed 5 bases and J shed 5 bases, with 11 bases lying between them. CDR3 size: 13 residues. CDR3 region: CASSTLADNEQFF. The CDR3 DNA reads as TGCGCCAGCAGTACACTAGCCGACAATGAGCAGTTCTTC. The variable domain in full, with the rest retrieved from reference TRBV5-1 and TRBJ2-1, is KAGVTQTPRYLIKTRGQQVTLSCSPISGHRSVSWYQQTPGQGLQFLFEYFSETQRNKGNFPGRFSGRQFSNSRSEMNVSTLELGDSALYLCASSTLADNEQFFGPGTRLTVL.

The genes are TRBV10-1 and TRBJ2-2; TRBD1 is a possible D gene (6 bases). V lost 11 bases to trimming and J lost 4 bases, with 8 bases between them. The CDR3 runs 11 residues. Germline V gene lookup returns CDR1 WNHNN and CDR2 SYGVQD (reference sequence). This CDR3 reads CAGQPTGELFF. As DNA, the CDR3 is TGCGCCGGACAGCCCACCGGGGAGCTGTTTTTT.

V and J are TRBV28 and TRBJ2-7; D unclear. The V gene's germline CDR1 is MDHEN and CDR2 SYDVKM. The CDR3 has 12 amino acids. The germline V and J ends were trimmed by 1 base and 3 bases, with 4 bases remaining between them. CDR3 bases: TGTGCCAGCAGTTTATTTAACTACGAGCAGTACTTC. Amino acids: CASSLFNYEQYF.

Concerning this clone: The junction shows a germline mismatch at one end, possibly a read error. The chain uses TRBV7-2 and TRBJ1-2; D is ambiguous. This CDR3 comprises 11 residues. Germline loops: CDR1 SGHTA, CDR2 FQGNSA. The CDR3 is CASSLGGRLAF. CDR3 coding DNA: TGTGCCAGCAGCTTAGGAGGGCGGTTGGCCTTC.

This sequence joins TRBV9 and TRBJ2-6; D gene unclear. V gave up 7 bases and J gave up 0 bases, with 5 bases separating them. This CDR3 spans 13 amino acids. CDR1 is SGDLS and CDR2 is YYNGEE in the germline V gene. The CDR3 sequence is CASGISGANVLTF. The CDR3, as DNA: TGTGCCAGCGGGATCTCTGGGGCCAACGTCCTGACTTTC. The variable domain in full, completed from reference TRBV9 and TRBJ2-6, reads DSGVTQTPKHLITATGQRVTLRCSPRSGDLSVYWYQQSLDQGLQFLIQYYNGEERAKGNILERFSAQQFPDLHSELNLSSLELGDSALYFCASGISGANVLTFGAGSRLTVL.

The genes are TRBV15 and TRBJ2-1; TRBD1 or TRBD2 may be the D gene (5 bases each). The length of the CDR3 is 16 residues. V was shortened by 6 bases and J by 2 bases, with 17 bases between the two germline ends. Per the germline V gene, CDR1 is LNHNV and CDR2 is YYDKDF (reference sequence). CDR3 DNA: TGTGCCACCAGTCGCCGAGGGGCTGGGCCCTACAATGAGCAGTTCTTC. Translated: CATSRRGAGPYNEQFF.

The rearrangement joins TRBV15 to TRBJ2-7; D is undetermined. Germline V CDR1 and CDR2: LNHNV, YYDKDF (reference sequence). V was trimmed by 0 bases and J by 2 bases, leaving 5 bases between them. This CDR3 spans 13 amino acids. The CDR3: CATSRDGTYEQYF. The CDR3 nucleotides are TGTGCCACCAGCAGAGACGGTACCTACGAGCAGTACTTC.

The chain joins TRBV5-1 to TRBJ2-1; the D is unclear. The CDR3 spans 14 residues. Germline V gene sequence: CDR1 SGHRS, CDR2 YFSETQ. V dropped 5 bases and J dropped 0 bases, with 9 bases sitting between them. The CDR3, as DNA: TGCGCCAGCAGGAACCGGCCCTCCTACAATGAGCAGTTCTTC. It yields the protein CASRNRPSYNEQFF.

V usage is TRBV19 and J usage is TRBJ2-7; possibly TRBD2 for D (7 bases). Germline V CDR1 and CDR2: LNHDA, SQIVND (reference sequence). The CDR3 contains 15 residues. V lost 1 base and J 2 bases, leaving 12 bases between the germline ends. CDR3 region: CASSIGAGTPYEQYF. In nucleotides, the CDR3 is TGTGCCAGTAGTATAGGAGCGGGGACACCCTACGAGCAGTACTTC.

V and J are TRBV27 and TRBJ1-1; 9 positions agree with TRBD1. The CDR3 contains 16 residues. In germline, CDR1 is MNHEY, CDR2 SMNVEV (reference sequence). The V gene end was trimmed by 4 bases and the J gene end by 8 bases; junction bases not matched to a gene: 14. The CDR3 protein is CASSSWIDRGILEAFF. The CDR3 DNA is TGTGCCAGCAGTTCCTGGATTGACAGGGGGATTCTGGAAGCTTTCTTT.

As concerns this clone: This specimen includes other DNA sequences encoding the same CDR3. The chain is built from TRBV11-2 and TRBJ2-7, with 7 bases aligning to TRBD2. CDR1 is SGHAT, CDR2 FQNNGV, per germline. The CDR3 has 13 amino acids. The trim removed 4 bases at V and 2 bases at J, leaving 2 bases unmatched. The DNA of the CDR3 is TGTGCCAGCAGCTCGGGACTACCCTACGAGCAGTACTTC. Translating gives CASSSGLPYEQYF.